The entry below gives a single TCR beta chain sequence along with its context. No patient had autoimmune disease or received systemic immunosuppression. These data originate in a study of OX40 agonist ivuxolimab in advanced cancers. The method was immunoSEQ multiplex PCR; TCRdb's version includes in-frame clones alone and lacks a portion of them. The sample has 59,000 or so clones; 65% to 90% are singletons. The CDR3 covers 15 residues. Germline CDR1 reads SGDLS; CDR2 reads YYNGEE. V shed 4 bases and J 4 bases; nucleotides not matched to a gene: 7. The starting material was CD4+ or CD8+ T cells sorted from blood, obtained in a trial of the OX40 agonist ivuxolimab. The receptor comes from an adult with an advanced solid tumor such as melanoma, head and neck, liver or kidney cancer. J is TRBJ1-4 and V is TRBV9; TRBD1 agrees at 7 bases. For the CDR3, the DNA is TGTGCCAGCAGCTACGGACAGGAGAATAATGAAAAACTGTTTTTT. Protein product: CASSYGQENNEKLFF.